The 10 T cell receptor beta chains below come from one sample, sequenced in a study of OX40 agonist ivuxolimab in advanced cancers. Method: immunoSEQ multiplex PCR; TCRdb's copy keeps in-frame clones and lacks some. The sample contains approximately 20,000 clones, 65% to 80% of which appear only once. Sequenced here: CD4+ or CD8+ T cells sorted from blood, sampled in a trial of the OX40 agonist ivuxolimab. The receptors derive from an adult with an advanced solid tumor such as melanoma, head and neck, liver or kidney cancer.

There are a few counts of this clone. The CDR3: CASSLGQGAGLSPQETQYF. The CDR3 DNA sequence: TGTGCCAGCAGCTTAGGGCAGGGGGCCGGACTTTCACCTCAAGAGACCCAGTACTTC. V is TRBV7-9 and J is TRBJ2-5; 8 bases agree with TRBD1. Trimming removed 1 base from V and 2 bases from J; junction bases left unmatched: 15. The CDR3 has 19 residues. Germline V lookup: CDR1 SEHNR, CDR2 FQNEAQ (reference sequence).

This rearrangement joins TRBV7-9 to TRBJ2-6, with no clear D. This CDR3 is 16 amino acids long. Germline V lookup: CDR1 SEHNR, CDR2 FQNEAQ (reference sequence). V was shortened by 2 bases and J by 0 bases, with 8 bases between the two germline ends. The CDR3 here is CASSLPVVSGANVLTF. As DNA, the CDR3 is TGTGCCAGCAGCTTACCCGTAGTCTCTGGGGCCAACGTCCTGACTTTC.

The chain combines TRBV9 with TRBJ2-1, with D possibly matching TRBD2 (7 bases). Trimming took 5 bases from V and 8 from J, leaving 11 bases between them. The length of the CDR3 is 12 residues. The germline CDR1 and CDR2 sequences are SGDLS and YYNGEE. The CDR3 region has the DNA TGTGCCAGCAGTGCGGGGGCGGATGAGCAGTTCTTC. Its translation: CASSAGADEQFF.

This clone was picked up a small number of times. This chain connects TRBV6-5 to TRBJ2-7; 8 nucleotides agree with TRBD1. This CDR3 has 14 residues. Germline CDR1 is MNHEY and CDR2 is SVGAGI. V lost 5 bases, J lost 4 bases, and 7 bases stayed unmatched. CDR3 bases: TGTGCCAGCAGTCCCGGGACAGGCAAGTACGAGCAGTACTTC. Amino acid sequence: CASSPGTGKYEQYF.

The chain combines TRBV19 with TRBJ2-7; 9 nucleotides agree with TRBD1. The CDR3 covers 15 residues. Germline assignment: CDR1 LNHDA and CDR2 SQIVND (reference sequence). V was pared by 5 bases and J by 6 bases, with 11 bases of the junction left unmatched. The DNA for the CDR3 is TGTGCCAGTAGTCTCTCCGGGACAGGGTTGTCCGAGCAGTACTTC. As protein: CASSLSGTGLSEQYF.

V gene TRBV6-5 combines with J gene TRBJ1-1; D not certain. Germline CDR1 and CDR2: MNHEY and SVGAGI. The CDR3 has 11 amino acids. Deletions cut 7 bases from V and 1 base from J, with 4 bases between. Written as DNA, the CDR3 is TGTGCCAGCAAGCGGAACACTGAAGCTTTCTTT. This gives the protein CASKRNTEAFF.

The chain is built from TRBV6-6 and TRBJ2-1; D is ambiguous. V lost 2 bases and J 0 bases, leaving 8 bases between the germline ends. This CDR3 spans 15 amino acids. Germline CDR1 MNHNY, CDR2 SVGAGI (reference sequence). The CDR3 loop reads CASSYRASSYNEQFF. The CDR3, as DNA: TGTGCCAGCAGTTACAGGGCTAGCTCCTACAATGAGCAGTTCTTC.

The chain couples TRBV6-1 to TRBJ2-7; unclear D gene. The V end lost 11 bases, the J end lost 2 bases, and 4 bases lay between the germline ends. Germline V gives CDR1 MNHNS, CDR2 SASEGT. The CDR3 has 9 residues. DNA for the CDR3: TGTGCCGTTGCCTACGAGCAGTACTTC. This encodes CAVAYEQYF.

V is TRBV15 and J is TRBJ2-5, with 8 bases that match TRBD2. The germline gives CDR1 LNHNV, CDR2 YYDKDF (reference sequence). CDR3 length equals 19 residues. V was clipped by 0 bases and J by 0 bases; unmatched bases: 12. The CDR3 nucleotides read TGTGCCACCAGCAGAGATCGGGGGGGGTCCGGGACAAACCAAGAGACCCAGTACTTC. Protein: CATSRDRGGSGTNQETQYF.

V and J are TRBV6-5 and TRBJ2-2, with TRBD1 matching over 7 bases. This CDR3 has 14 residues. Germline trimming cut 5 bases from V and 2 bases from J; bases unmatched to any gene: 2. From germline, CDR1 is MNHEY and CDR2 SVGAGI. CDR3 in DNA: TGTGCCAGCAGTGGACAGGAAAACACCGGGGAGCTGTTTTTT. As protein: CASSGQENTGELFF.